These 9 T cell receptor beta chains share one sample of origin, sequenced in a study of yellow fever vaccine responses in identical twins. TCRdb processed the RT-PCR reads anew with MiXCR; each CDR3 protein has one entry. The sample has 9,500 to 11,000 distinct CDR3 sequences; more than 65% are singletons. The sequences come from T cells from blood (PBMCs), unsorted or a sorted subset (not recorded which), collected before or after yellow fever vaccination (not recorded which). The receptors were gathered from a woman younger than 30 who received the yellow fever vaccine.

This chain links TRBV18 with TRBJ2-3, with 7 nucleotides matching TRBD1. CDR3 length equals 16 residues. Trimming cost V 4 bases and J 2 bases; bases outside gene matches: 9. CDR1 and CDR2 (germline): KGHSH, LQKENI. In nucleotides, the CDR3 is TGTGCCAGCTCACACAACGACAGGGCCCTCACAGATACGCAGTATTTT. It yields the protein CASSHNDRALTDTQYF.

The chain carries TRBV6-5 and TRBJ1-2; D gene unclear. The CDR3 runs to 13 residues. Germline loops: CDR1 MNHEY, CDR2 SVGAGI. Deletions cut 2 bases from V and 0 bases from J, with 4 bases between. The CDR3 protein is CASSYAANYGYTF. CDR3 sequence (DNA): TGTGCCAGCAGTTACGCGGCTAACTATGGCTACACCTTC.

In its sample, this clonotype was seen once. The V call is TRBV28, the J call TRBJ2-3; perhaps TRBD1 as D (5 bases). From germline, CDR1 is MDHEN and CDR2 SYDVKM. The CDR3 has 17 residues. V was trimmed by 3 bases and J by 2 bases, leaving 18 bases between them. The CDR3 sequence is CASSFQGWVWITDTQYF. The CDR3 region has the DNA TGTGCCAGCAGTTTTCAGGGTTGGGTTTGGATCACAGATACGCAGTATTTT.

As regards this clonotype: Relative to the germline gene, one junction end is altered; a read error may explain this. The chain uses TRBV7-9 and TRBJ2-3; D perhaps matches TRBD2 (5 bases). CDR1 and CDR2 (germline): SEHNR, FQNEAQ (reference sequence). There are 15 residues in the CDR3. CDR3 loop: CASSLAFSSSDPQYF. For the CDR3, the DNA is TGTGCCAGCAGCTTAGCGTTTTCTAGCTCAGATCCGCAGTATTTT.

The chain employs TRBV6-4 and TRBJ2-2; D ambiguous. Trimming removed 3 bases from V and 4 bases from J, with 6 bases in between. The CDR3 sequence is 13 residues long. In germline, CDR1 is MRHNA, CDR2 SNTAGT. The CDR3 is CASSEGFTGELFF. In DNA, the CDR3 is TGTGCCAGCAGTGAGGGTTTCACCGGGGAGCTGTTTTTT.

V gene TRBV4-3 combines with J gene TRBJ2-1; D is ambiguous. The germline V gene has CDR1 LGHNA and CDR2 YSLEER. The CDR3 is made up of 14 amino acids. The germline V and J ends were trimmed by 3 bases and 10 bases, with 16 bases remaining between them. The CDR3 DNA is TGCGCCAGCAGCCATACCGCACGGAGTACAGAGCAGTTCTTC. It is translated as CASSHTARSTEQFF.

The rearrangement links TRBV11-3 to TRBJ1-2, with D tentatively TRBD1 (5 bases). Germline CDR1 reads SGHNT; CDR2 reads YENEEA. This CDR3 spans 14 amino acids. V was pared by 0 bases and J by 6 bases, with 11 bases between. The CDR3 region has the DNA TGTGCCAGCAGCTTAGAATGGGGAGGGGATGGCTACACCTTC. Translating gives CASSLEWGGDGYTF.

This clonotype occurred a few times. The rearrangement uses TRBV7-9 and TRBJ1-4; 7 bases agree with TRBD1. CDR3 length: 15 amino acids. V shed 5 bases, J shed 4 bases, and the junction held 7 bases outside the gene matches. Germline CDR1 SEHNR, CDR2 FQNEAQ (reference sequence). The CDR3 DNA reads as TGTGCCAGCAGCCCTCCGGGACAGTATAATGAAAAACTGTTTTTT. The encoded protein is CASSPPGQYNEKLFF.

The chain couples TRBV19 to TRBJ2-1; the match to TRBD1 covers 7 bases. Trimming removed 3 bases from V and 0 bases from J; junction bases left unmatched: 2. CDR3 size: 15 residues. Germline-derived CDR1 and CDR2 are LNHDA and SQIVND (reference sequence). CDR3 loop: CASSMGQSSYNEQFF. CDR3 nucleotides: TGTGCCAGTAGTATGGGACAGAGCTCCTACAATGAGCAGTTCTTC.